Detailed here is one T cell receptor (beta chain). The germline CDR1 and CDR2 sequences are SGDLS and YYNGEE. The CDR3 consists of 18 residues. The trim removed 4 bases at V and 0 bases at J, leaving 12 bases unmatched. Clones were sequenced by immunoSEQ multiplex PCR, and TCRdb holds only the in-frame ones, with some missing. The data show 13,000 or so clones, roughly two thirds seen once. Treatment meaning: randomized to nivolumab then ipilimumab (arm A) or the reverse (arm B). Live CD3+CD8+ CD19− CD56− cells were sorted from PBMCs. This entry belongs to a study of sequential checkpoint blockade in melanoma.

Sample: CD8+ T cells sorted from blood (inferred from file names), taken from a patient given nivolumab and ipilimumab in sequence. V and J are TRBV9 and TRBJ2-7, with 11 bases that match TRBD2. This clonotype was obtained from a human donor with melanoma. CDR3 nucleotides: TGTGCCAGCAGCACTAGCGGGAGAGCCCCTCGGGACTCCTACGAGCAGTACTTC. Translation: CASSTSGRAPRDSYEQYF.